The source of this TCR beta chain is a study of cytomegalovirus exposure and HLA in healthy donors. Study summary: In a previous analysis, 110 million or so unique TCR beta sequences were found from 150 million to 200 million T cells. Study-wide findings and caveats: Presence/absence analyses assumed roughly uniform sequencing depth across donors. TCR beta V- and J-gene trimming, according to a later analysis, was linked to a missense DCLRE1C variant.

V was clipped by 2 bases and J by 5 bases, with 12 bases between them. This CDR3 contains 15 residues. Germline CDR1 and CDR2: SEHNR and FQNEAQ (reference sequence). The PCR ran on 60 Vbeta and 13 Jbeta primers. Using immunoSEQ multiplex PCR, the repertoire was profiled, and TCRdb retains in-frame clones only, with some absent. The top ten clones hold 5.5% to 8.5% of a sample with just over 150,000 clones, 65% to 90% of them seen once. With regard to this clone: Its cognate antigen is unknown.

This sequence joins TRBV7-9 and TRBJ1-4; D unresolved. This clonotype was sampled from a woman in her 50s in good health and CMV-seropositive. Sequenced sample: PBMCs. CDR3: CASSLKSGMNEKLFF. DNA of the CDR3: TGTGCCAGCAGCTTAAAATCGGGTATGAATGAAAAACTGTTTTTT.